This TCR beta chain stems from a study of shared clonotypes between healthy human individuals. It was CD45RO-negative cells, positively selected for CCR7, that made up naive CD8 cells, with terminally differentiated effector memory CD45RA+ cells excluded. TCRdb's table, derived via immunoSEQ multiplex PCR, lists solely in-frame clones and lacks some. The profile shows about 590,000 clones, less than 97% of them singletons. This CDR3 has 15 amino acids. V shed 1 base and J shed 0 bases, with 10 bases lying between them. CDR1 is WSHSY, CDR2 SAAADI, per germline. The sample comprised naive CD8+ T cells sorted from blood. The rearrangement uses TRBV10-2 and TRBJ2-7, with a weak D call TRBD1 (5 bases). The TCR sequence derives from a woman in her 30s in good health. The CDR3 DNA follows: TGCGCCAGCAGTGAGTTACCAGGGCCCTCCTACGAGCAGTACTTC. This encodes CASSELPGPSYEQYF.